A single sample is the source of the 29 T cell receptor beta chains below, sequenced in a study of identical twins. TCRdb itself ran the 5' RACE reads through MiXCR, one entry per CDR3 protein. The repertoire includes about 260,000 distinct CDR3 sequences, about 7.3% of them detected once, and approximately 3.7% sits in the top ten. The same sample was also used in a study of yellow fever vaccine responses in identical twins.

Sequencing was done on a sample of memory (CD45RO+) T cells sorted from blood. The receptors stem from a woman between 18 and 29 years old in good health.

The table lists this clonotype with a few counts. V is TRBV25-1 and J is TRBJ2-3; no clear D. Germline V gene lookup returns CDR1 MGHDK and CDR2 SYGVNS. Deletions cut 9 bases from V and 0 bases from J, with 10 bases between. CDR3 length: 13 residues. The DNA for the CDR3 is TGTGCCAGTCAGAACCCTAGCACAGATACGCAGTATTTT. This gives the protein CASQNPSTDTQYF.

CDR3 DNA sequence: TGTGCCATCAGTGTATTGGACAGGACCTACGTTAGAGGATCTTACGAGCAGTACTTC. This codes for CAISVLDRTYVRGSYEQYF. This chain uses TRBV10-3 with TRBJ2-7, with 7 bases lining up with TRBD1. The CDR3 length is 19 residues. After removal of 4 bases from V and 4 bases from J, the junction contained 22 bases not matched to a gene. Germline V CDR1 and CDR2: ENHRY, SYGVKD.

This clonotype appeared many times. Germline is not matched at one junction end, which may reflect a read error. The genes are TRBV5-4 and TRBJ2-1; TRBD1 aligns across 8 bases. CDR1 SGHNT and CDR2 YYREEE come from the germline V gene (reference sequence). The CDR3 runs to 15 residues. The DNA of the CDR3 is TGTGCCAGCACCTTGACAGGGGTTGGGGGCAATGAGCAGTTCTTC. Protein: CASTLTGVGGNEQFF.

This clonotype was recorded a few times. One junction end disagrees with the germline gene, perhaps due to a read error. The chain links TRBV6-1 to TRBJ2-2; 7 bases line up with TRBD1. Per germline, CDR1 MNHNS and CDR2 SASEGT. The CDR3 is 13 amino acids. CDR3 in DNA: TGTGTCAGCAGTGACAGGGTATCCGGGGAGCTGTTTTTT. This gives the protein CVSSDRVSGELFF.

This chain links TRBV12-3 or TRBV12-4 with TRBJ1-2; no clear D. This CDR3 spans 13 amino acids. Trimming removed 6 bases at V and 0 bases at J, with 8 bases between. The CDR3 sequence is CASRPDANYGYTF. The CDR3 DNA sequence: TGTGCCAGCAGGCCGGATGCTAACTATGGCTACACCTTC.

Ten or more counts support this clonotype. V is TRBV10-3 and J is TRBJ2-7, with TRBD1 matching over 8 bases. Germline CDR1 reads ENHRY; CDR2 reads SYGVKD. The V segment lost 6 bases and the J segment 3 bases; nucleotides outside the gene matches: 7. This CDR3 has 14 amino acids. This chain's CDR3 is CAISTQGAIYEQYV. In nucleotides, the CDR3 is TGTGCCATCAGCACCCAGGGGGCAATCTACGAGCAGTACGTC.

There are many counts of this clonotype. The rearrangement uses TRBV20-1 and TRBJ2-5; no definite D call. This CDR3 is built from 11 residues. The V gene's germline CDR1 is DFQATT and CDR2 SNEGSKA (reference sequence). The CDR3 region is CSCSPGETQYF. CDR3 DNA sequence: TGCAGCTGCTCCCCCGGGGAGACCCAGTACTTC.

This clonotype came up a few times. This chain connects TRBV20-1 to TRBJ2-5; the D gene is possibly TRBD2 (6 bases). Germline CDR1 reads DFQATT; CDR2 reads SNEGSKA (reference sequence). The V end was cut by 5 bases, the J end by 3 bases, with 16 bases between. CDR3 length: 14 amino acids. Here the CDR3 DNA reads TGCAGTGCTCTACATGCGGGAAGAGAAGAGACCCAGTACTTC. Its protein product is CSALHAGREETQYF.

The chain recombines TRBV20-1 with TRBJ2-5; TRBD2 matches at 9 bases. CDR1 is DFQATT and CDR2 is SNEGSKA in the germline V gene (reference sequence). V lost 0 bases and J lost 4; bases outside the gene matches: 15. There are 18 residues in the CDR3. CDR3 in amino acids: CSARDGISGRVAVETQYF. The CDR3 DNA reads TGCAGTGCTAGAGATGGGATTAGCGGGAGAGTGGCTGTAGAGACCCAGTACTTC.

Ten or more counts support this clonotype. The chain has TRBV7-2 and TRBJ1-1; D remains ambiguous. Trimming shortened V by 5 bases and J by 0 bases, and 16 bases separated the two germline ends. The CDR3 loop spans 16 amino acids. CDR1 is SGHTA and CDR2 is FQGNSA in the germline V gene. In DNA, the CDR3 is TGTGCCAGCAGCATAAGACACGACCTAATGAACACTGAAGCTTTCTTT. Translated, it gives CASSIRHDLMNTEAFF.

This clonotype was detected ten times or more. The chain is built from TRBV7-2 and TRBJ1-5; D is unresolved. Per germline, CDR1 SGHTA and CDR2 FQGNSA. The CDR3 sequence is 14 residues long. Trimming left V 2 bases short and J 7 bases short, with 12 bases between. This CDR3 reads CASSLKRVGQPQHF. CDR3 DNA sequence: TGTGCCAGCAGCTTAAAGAGGGTAGGCCAGCCCCAGCATTTT.

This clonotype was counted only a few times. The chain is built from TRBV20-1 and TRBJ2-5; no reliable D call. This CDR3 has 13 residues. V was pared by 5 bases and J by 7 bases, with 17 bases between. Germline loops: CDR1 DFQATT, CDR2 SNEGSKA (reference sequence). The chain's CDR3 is CSAARNQAGTQYF. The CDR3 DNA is TGCAGTGCTGCCCGAAACCAAGCAGGGACCCAGTACTTC.

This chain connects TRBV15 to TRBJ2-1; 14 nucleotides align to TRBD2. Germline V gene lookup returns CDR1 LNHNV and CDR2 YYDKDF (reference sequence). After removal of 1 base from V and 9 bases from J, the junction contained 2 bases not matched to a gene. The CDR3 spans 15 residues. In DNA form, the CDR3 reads TGTGCCACCAGCAGAGGAGGGACTAGCGGGGGTGAGCAGTTCTTC. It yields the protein CATSRGGTSGGEQFF.

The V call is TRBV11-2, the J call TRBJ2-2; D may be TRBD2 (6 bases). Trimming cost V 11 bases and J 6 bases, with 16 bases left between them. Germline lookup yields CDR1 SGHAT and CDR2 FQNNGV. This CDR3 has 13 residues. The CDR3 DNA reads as TGTGCCGGGGCCCCGACTAGATCCGGGGAGCTGTTTTTT. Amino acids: CAGAPTRSGELFF.

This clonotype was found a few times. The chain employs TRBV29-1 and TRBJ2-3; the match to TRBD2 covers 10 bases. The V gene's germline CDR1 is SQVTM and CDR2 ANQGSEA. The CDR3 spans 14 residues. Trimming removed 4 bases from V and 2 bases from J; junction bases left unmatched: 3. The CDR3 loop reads CSVGSGRATDTQYF. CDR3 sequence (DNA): TGCAGCGTTGGAAGCGGGAGGGCCACAGATACGCAGTATTTT.

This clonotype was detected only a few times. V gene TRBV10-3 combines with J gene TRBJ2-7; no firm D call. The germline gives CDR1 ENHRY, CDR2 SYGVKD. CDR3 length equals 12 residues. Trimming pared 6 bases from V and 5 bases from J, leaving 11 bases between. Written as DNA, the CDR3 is TGTGCCATCAGCCCCTTAGACAACGAGCAGTACTTC. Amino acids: CAISPLDNEQYF.

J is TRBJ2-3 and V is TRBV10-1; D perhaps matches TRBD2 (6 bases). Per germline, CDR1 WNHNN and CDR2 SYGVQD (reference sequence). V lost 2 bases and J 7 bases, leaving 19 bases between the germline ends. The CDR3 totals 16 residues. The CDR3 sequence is CASSELPGSPLNTQYF. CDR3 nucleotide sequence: TGCGCCAGCAGTGAGCTCCCCGGGAGCCCGCTCAATACGCAGTATTTT.

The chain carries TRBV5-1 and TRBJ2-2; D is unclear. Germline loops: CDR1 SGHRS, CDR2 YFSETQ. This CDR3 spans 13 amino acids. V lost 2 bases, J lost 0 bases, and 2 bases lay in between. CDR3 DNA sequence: TGCGCCAGCAGCTTACCGAACACCGGGGAGCTGTTTTTT. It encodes CASSLPNTGELFF.

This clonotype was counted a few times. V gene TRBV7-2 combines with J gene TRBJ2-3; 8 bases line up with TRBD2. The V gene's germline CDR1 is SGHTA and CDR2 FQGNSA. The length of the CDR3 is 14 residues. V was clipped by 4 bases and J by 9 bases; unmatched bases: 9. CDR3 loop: CASSSGGSVRTQYF. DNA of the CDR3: TGTGCCAGCAGCTCGGGAGGGAGTGTACGGACGCAGTATTTT.

The DNA for the CDR3 is TGTGCCACCAAAGCGGGGGGGCCGTCCTACAATGAGCAGTTCTTC. Its protein product is CATKAGGPSYNEQFF. The chain combines TRBV28 with TRBJ2-1; 10 bases align to TRBD2. V dropped 10 bases and J dropped 1; count of bases not matched to a gene: 7. Germline V gives CDR1 MDHEN, CDR2 SYDVKM. The CDR3 totals 15 residues.

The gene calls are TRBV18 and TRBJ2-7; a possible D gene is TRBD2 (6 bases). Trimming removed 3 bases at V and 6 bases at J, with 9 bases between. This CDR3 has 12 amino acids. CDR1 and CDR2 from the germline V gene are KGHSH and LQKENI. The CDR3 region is CASSPGGSEQYV. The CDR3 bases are TGTGCCAGCTCACCCGGAGGGAGCGAGCAGTACGTC.

In DNA form, the CDR3 reads TGTGCCAGCAGCTTAGGGGGGGGGCCGGCATCGGATGAGCAGTTCTTC. Translating gives CASSLGGGPASDEQFF. The rearrangement joins TRBV7-2 to TRBJ2-1; D is perhaps TRBD2 (7 bases). Germline assignment: CDR1 SGHTA and CDR2 FQGNSA. This CDR3 has 16 residues. V gave up 1 base and J gave up 8 bases, with 18 bases separating them.

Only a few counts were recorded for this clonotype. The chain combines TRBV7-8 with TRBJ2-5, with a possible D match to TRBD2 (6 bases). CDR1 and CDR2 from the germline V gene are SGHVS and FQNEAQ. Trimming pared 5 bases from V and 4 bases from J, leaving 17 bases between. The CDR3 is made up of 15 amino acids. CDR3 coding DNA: TGTGCCAGCAGCATCCCCTCGGGAGCAGGAGAGACCCAGTACTTC. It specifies CASSIPSGAGETQYF.

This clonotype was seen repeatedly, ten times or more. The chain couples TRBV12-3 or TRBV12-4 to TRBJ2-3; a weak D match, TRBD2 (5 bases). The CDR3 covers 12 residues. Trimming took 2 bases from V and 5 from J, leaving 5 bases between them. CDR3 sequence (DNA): TGTGCCAGCAGTTTACGGGGAGATACGCAGTATTTT. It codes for CASSLRGDTQYF.

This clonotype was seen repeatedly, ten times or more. The CDR3 loop is CASSLSRDRHAKPQHF. The CDR3 DNA reads as TGTGCCAGCAGTTTATCGAGGGACAGGCACGCCAAGCCCCAGCATTTT. The chain couples TRBV27 to TRBJ1-5; 8 nucleotides agree with TRBD1. Losses at the gene ends were 0 bases for V and 8 bases for J; bases not matched to a gene: 9. The CDR3 loop spans 16 amino acids. Germline V gene sequence: CDR1 MNHEY, CDR2 SMNVEV (reference sequence).

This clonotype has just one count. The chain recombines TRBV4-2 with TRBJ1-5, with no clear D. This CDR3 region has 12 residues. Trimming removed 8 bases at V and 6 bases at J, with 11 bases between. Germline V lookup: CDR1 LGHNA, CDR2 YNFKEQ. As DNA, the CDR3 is TGTGCCAGCGGCCCCGGGCTTCAGCCCCAGCATTTT. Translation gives CASGPGLQPQHF.

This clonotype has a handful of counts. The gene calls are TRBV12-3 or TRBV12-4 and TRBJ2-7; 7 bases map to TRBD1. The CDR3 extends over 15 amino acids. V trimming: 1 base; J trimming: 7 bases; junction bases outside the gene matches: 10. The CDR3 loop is CASSLDRGAVKEQYF. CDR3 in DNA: TGTGCCAGCAGTTTAGACAGGGGCGCTGTTAAAGAGCAGTACTTC.

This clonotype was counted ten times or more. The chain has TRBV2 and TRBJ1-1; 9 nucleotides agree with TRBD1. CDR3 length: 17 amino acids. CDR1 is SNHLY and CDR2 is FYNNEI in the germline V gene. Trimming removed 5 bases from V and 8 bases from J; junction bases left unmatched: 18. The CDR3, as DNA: TGTGCCAGCAGTTCCCTCTCCTGGGGAGAACAGGGGGCGGAAGCTTTCTTT. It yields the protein CASSSLSWGEQGAEAFF.

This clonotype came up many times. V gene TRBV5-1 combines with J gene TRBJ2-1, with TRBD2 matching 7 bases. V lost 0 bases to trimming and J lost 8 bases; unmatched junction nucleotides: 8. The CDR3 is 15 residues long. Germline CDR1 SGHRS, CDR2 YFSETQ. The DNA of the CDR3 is TGCGCCAGCAGCTTGGAGACTAGCAGTTCCGATGAGCAGTTCTTC. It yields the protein CASSLETSSSDEQFF.